The entry below gives a single T cell receptor (beta chain) sequence along with its context. Its specific antigen is unknown. Base qualities are not at hand, and no much larger clone is one base apart. The data belong to a study of T cell responses to AZD1222 COVID-19 vaccine (dated by TCRdb to about 2021). Broadly, across the study: A total of 233 trial participants underwent TCR sequencing, of whom 200 to 220 received two doses of AZD1222 and about 25 received two doses of the MenACWY control vaccine. Trial participants were enrolled by age into 18-55, 56-69 and 70-plus year subgroups, with approximately 150, 30 and 60 TCR-sequenced participants respectively.

What the time point label conveys for this sample: about 28 days (+/-7) after the second vaccine dose. Because spike-specific TCR depth and breadth did not differ between the two schedules, AZD1222 recipients who got a second dose at roughly 4 weeks were pooled with those who got a second dose at roughly 12 weeks. The vaccinee samples were drawn from two UK trials, COV001 and COV002, one of which was a single-blind randomized controlled phase 2/3 trial testing AZD1222 (ChAdOx1 nCoV-19) in healthy adults. Trial participant PBMC samples were collected at day 0 and day 28 after the second dose for TCRbeta chain sequencing. The germline V gene encodes CDR1 MNHEY and CDR2 SMNVEV (reference sequence). The CDR3 measures 13 amino acids from cysteine to phenylalanine. The retained sequence is limited to the CDR3, 39 bases, with the frame set at the first base. The germline V and J ends show losses of 6 bases and 7 bases respectively, and no gene match explains 8 bases of the junction.

The CDR3 regions of human TCRbeta chains were analyzed by immunosequencing. The source study handled its data this way. TCRs in the repertoires were matched against a reference library of SARS-CoV-2-specific TCRs that had been generated with the MIRA antigen-specificity platform. Breadth was defined as the fraction of unique TCRs that were SARS-CoV-2-associated. Depth was defined as the fraction of total T cells that were SARS-CoV-2-associated. Using the MIRA data, each spike-specific TCR was mapped to the spike region that the TCR reacts to and placed in a CD4 or CD8 class. Log10-transformed breadth and depth values were compared by one-way ANOVA with Sidak's multiple comparisons tests. Here the immuneACCESS table is served through TCRdb, limited to in-frame sequences with V and J called. Missing clones are a known gap in these copies; in checked studies unresolved V genes cover under half, and the rest lacks a known reason. V and J calls and clone size are copied from that table; D and trimming were computed from the DNA. A total of about 110,000 clones appear in this sample, 80% to 95% of them only once. The ten largest clones take up about 2.5% of the sample.

Overall study results and their limits: A significant rise in spike-specific TCR breadth and depth was observed after two AZD1222 doses relative to day 0 and relative to MenACWY recipients. Conclusions about previously exposed vaccinees were limited because only a handful of AZD1222 recipients were SARS-CoV-2 seropositive at baseline. In the small 56-69-year group, the increase in depth fell short of significance, most likely because of low power. Participants were mostly white British, with more females than males. The authors suggested clonal diversity may have been underestimated. Epitopes outside the regions mutated in the B.1.351 and B.1.1.7 variants were reportedly recognized by nearly half of the unique spike-specific TCRs. No day 14 peak-response samples were available, so repertoires were characterized only after the peak T cell response. CD4 TCRs associated with the vaccine covered the entire spike protein, and the dominant responses were in regions 160-218 and 743-854.

The chain couples TRBV27 to TRBJ1-2; 7 bases in the middle match TRBD1. This receptor was taken from an adult who received the AZD1222 COVID-19 vaccine. The input for sequencing was peripheral blood, taken 28 days after the second AZD1222 dose. The DNA is as follows: TGTGCCAGCAGCGACAGGGTTAGTTCTGGCTACACCTTC. This gives the protein CASSDRVSSGYTF.